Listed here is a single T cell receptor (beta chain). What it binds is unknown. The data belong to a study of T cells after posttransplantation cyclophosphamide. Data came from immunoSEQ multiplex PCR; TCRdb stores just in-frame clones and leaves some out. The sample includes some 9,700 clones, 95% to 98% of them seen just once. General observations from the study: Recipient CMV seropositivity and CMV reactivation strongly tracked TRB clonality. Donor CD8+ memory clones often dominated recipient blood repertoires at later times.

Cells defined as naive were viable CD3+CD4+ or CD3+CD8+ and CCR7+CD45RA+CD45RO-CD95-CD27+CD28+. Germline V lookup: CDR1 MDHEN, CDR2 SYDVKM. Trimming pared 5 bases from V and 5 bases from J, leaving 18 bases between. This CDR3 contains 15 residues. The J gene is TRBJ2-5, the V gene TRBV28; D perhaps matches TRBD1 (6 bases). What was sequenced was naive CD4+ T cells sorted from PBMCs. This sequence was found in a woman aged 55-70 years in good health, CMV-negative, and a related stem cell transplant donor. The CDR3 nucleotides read TGTGCCAGCAGTCACAGGGTGGGGGTAGGGGAGACCCAGTACTTC. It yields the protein CASSHRVGVGETQYF.